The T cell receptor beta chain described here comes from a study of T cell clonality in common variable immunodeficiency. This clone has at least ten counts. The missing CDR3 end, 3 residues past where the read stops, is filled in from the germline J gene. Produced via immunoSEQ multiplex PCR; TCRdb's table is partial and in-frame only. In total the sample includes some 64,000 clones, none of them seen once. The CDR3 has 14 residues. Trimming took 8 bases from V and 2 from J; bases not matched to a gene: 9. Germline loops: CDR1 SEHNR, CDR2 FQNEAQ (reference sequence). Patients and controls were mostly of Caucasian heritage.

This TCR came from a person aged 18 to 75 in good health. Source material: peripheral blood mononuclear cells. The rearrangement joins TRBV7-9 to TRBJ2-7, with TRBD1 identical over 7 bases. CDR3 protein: CASLGTAKPYEQYF. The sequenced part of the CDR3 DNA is TGTGCCAGCCTGGGGACAGCCAAACCCTACGAG.